Below are 22 T cell receptor beta chains sequenced from a single sample in a study of cytomegalovirus exposure and HLA in healthy donors. Primers for the PCR totalled 60 Vbeta and 13 Jbeta. Produced via immunoSEQ multiplex PCR; TCRdb's table is partial and in-frame only. This table has 220,000 or so clones, under 80% appearing once. The sequenced sample was PBMCs. The receptor set was obtained from a woman aged 25 to 45 in good health and CMV-seronegative.

The chain has TRBV5-1 and TRBJ2-2; D is possibly TRBD2 (6 bases). Germline CDR1 SGHRS, CDR2 YFSETQ. V was pared by 0 bases and J by 9 bases, with 15 bases between. The CDR3 extends over 15 amino acids. CDR3 DNA: TGCGCCAGCAGCTTGGCGGGAGTGGCTATTAGGGAGCTGTTTTTT. Translating it yields CASSLAGVAIRELFF.

The rearrangement joins TRBV6-5 to TRBJ2-7; 7 nucleotides agree with TRBD2. The CDR3 runs 15 residues. After removal of 4 bases from V and 2 bases from J, the junction contained 8 bases not matched to a gene. CDR1 is MNHEY, CDR2 SVGAGI, per germline. The CDR3 DNA follows: TGTGCCAGCAGTTCCGTTGGGGCGGGGGCCTACGAGCAGTACTTC. Translation: CASSSVGAGAYEQYF.

This clone has a single count. At one of its ends the junction is not consistent with the germline gene, which may arise from a read error. The gene calls are TRBV19 and TRBJ2-7; 15 positions match TRBD2. From germline, CDR1 is LNHDA and CDR2 SQIVND (reference sequence). The CDR3 consists of 17 residues. CDR3 protein: CGSSLGLAGGRPYEQYF. As DNA, the CDR3 is TGTGGCAGTAGTCTGGGACTAGCGGGAGGAAGACCCTACGAGCAGTACTTC.

The chain has TRBV30 and TRBJ2-7; D is possibly TRBD1 (5 bases). The CDR3 is 14 residues long. Per the germline V gene, CDR1 is GTSNPN and CDR2 is SVGIG (reference sequence). V was trimmed by 2 bases and J by 6 bases, leaving 17 bases between them. In DNA, the CDR3 is TGTGCCTGGAGTCCCGGACACTCGTGGGGCGAGCAGTACTTC. This translates into CAWSPGHSWGEQYF.

This clone was seen a handful of times. The genes are TRBV6-6 and TRBJ1-1; no clear D. The length of the CDR3 is 14 residues. Germline V gives CDR1 MNHNY, CDR2 SVGAGI (reference sequence). The ends were cut back, 5 bases at V and 4 bases at J, with 14 bases in the middle. In DNA, the CDR3 is TGTGCCAGCAGTCCCCCGGACCGGGGCACTGAAGCTTTCTTT. Its protein product is CASSPPDRGTEAFF.

On this clone: The sample contains more than one DNA sequence encoding this CDR3. The chain employs TRBV30 and TRBJ1-6, with 10 nucleotides matching TRBD1. J gave up 8 bases and V 5 bases, and 0 bases lay outside the gene matches. CDR1 is GTSNPN, CDR2 SVGIG, per germline (reference sequence). This CDR3 spans 12 amino acids. CDR3 DNA sequence: TGTGCCTGGGGACAGGGGGATTCACCCCTCCACTTT. Amino acids: CAWGQGDSPLHF.

This clone appeared a few times. This sequence joins TRBV14 and TRBJ2-2; perhaps TRBD1 as D (5 bases). This CDR3 is built from 16 residues. V lost 4 bases to trimming and J lost 0 bases, with 12 bases between them. The germline CDR1 and CDR2 sequences are SGHDN and FVKESK. In DNA, the CDR3 is TGTGCCAGCAGCCCCCTAAGGGGCACGAACACCGGGGAGCTGTTTTTT. This codes for CASSPLRGTNTGELFF.

Only one count was recorded for this clone. This chain connects TRBV6-5 to TRBJ2-1; 10 nucleotides agree with TRBD1. The V segment lost 1 base and the J segment 8 bases; nucleotides outside the gene matches: 2. This CDR3 has 14 residues. CDR1 is MNHEY, CDR2 SVGAGI, per germline. The CDR3 DNA sequence: TGTGCCAGCAGTTACTGGGACAGGGGCGATGAGCAGTTCTTC. It specifies CASSYWDRGDEQFF.

This clone was detected a few times. The chain couples TRBV6-6 to TRBJ2-2; D is undetermined. This CDR3 spans 11 amino acids. Germline V gene data show CDR1 as MNHNY and CDR2 as SVGAGI (reference sequence). V was trimmed by 5 bases and J by 5 bases, leaving 3 bases between them. The CDR3 sequence is CASSVTGELFF. In DNA form, the CDR3 reads TGTGCCAGCAGTGTAACCGGGGAGCTGTTTTTT.

Note on this clone: An end of the junction differs from the germline gene, which may be a read error. The J gene is TRBJ2-1, the V gene TRBV7-9, with 8 positions matching TRBD1. Germline CDR1 reads SEHNR; CDR2 reads FQNEAQ (reference sequence). The CDR3 spans 19 residues. In DNA form, the CDR3 reads TGTTCCAGCAGCTCGCCATCCACCACGACCGGGACAGGCTACAATGAGCAGTTCTTC. It specifies CSSSSPSTTTGTGYNEQFF.

The chain uses TRBV5-1 and TRBJ2-1; D may be TRBD1 (5 bases). Trimming took 2 bases from V and 8 from J, leaving 20 bases between them. This CDR3 comprises 16 residues. Germline values: CDR1 SGHRS, CDR2 YFSETQ. The CDR3 bases are TGCGCCAGCAGCTTTATTTTCAGGGAAGGGAAAGATGAGCAGTTCTTC. It yields the protein CASSFIFREGKDEQFF. The whole variable domain, remainder taken from reference TRBV5-1 and TRBJ2-1, is KAGVTQTPRYLIKTRGQQVTLSCSPISGHRSVSWYQQTPGQGLQFLFEYFSETQRNKGNFPGRFSGRQFSNSRSEMNVSTLELGDSALYLCASSFIFREGKDEQFFGPGTRLTVL.

V usage is TRBV2 and J usage is TRBJ1-5; 7 bases fit TRBD1. V was pared by 6 bases and J by 1 base, with 6 bases of the junction left unmatched. The length of the CDR3 is 15 residues. The germline V gene encodes CDR1 SNHLY and CDR2 FYNNEI. CDR3 amino acids: CASRNDRVSNQPQHF. CDR3 DNA: TGTGCCAGCAGAAACGACAGGGTAAGCAATCAGCCCCAGCATTTT.

CDR3: CSALATHEQYF. CDR3 DNA: TGCAGTGCATTGGCCACCCACGAGCAGTACTTC. The chain is built from TRBV20-1 and TRBJ2-7; D ambiguous. Per germline, CDR1 DFQATT and CDR2 SNEGSKA (reference sequence). The CDR3 consists of 11 residues. Trimming took off 6 bases at V and 5 bases at J, with 11 bases between the two ends.

This rearrangement joins TRBV19 to TRBJ2-5; 8 nucleotides line up with TRBD2. This CDR3 comprises 15 residues. Trimming at V came to 0 bases and at J to 3 bases, leaving 3 bases not matched to a gene. Germline assignment: CDR1 LNHDA and CDR2 SQIVND (reference sequence). The CDR3 bases are TGTGCCAGTAGTATAGACCGCGGGGGGAAAGAGACCCAGTACTTC. Its translation: CASSIDRGGKETQYF.

This rearrangement joins TRBV27 to TRBJ2-7, with 7 bases aligning to TRBD1. The V gene end was trimmed by 0 bases and the J gene end by 3 bases; junction bases not matched to a gene: 5. Germline CDR1 and CDR2: MNHEY and SMNVEV (reference sequence). The CDR3 runs 15 residues. CDR3 in amino acids: CASSLSGTANYEQYF. In DNA, the CDR3 is TGTGCCAGCAGTTTATCCGGGACAGCCAACTACGAGCAGTACTTC.

V usage is TRBV11-2 and J usage is TRBJ2-7; 9 bases fit TRBD1. After removal of 3 bases from V and 6 bases from J, the junction contained 6 bases not matched to a gene. Germline CDR1 and CDR2: SGHAT and FQNNGV. This CDR3 has 14 residues. CDR3 region: CASSFGTGPAEQYF. The CDR3 DNA follows: TGTGCCAGCAGCTTTGGGACAGGGCCAGCCGAGCAGTACTTC.

This chain links TRBV5-1 with TRBJ2-1; TRBD2 agrees at 8 bases. CDR1 and CDR2 (germline): SGHRS, YFSETQ. CDR3 size: 15 residues. The J segment lost 7 bases and the V segment lost 1 base, leaving 7 bases of the junction unmatched. The CDR3 is CASSLMDGTRNEQFF. The DNA for the CDR3 is TGCGCCAGCAGCTTGATGGATGGGACTAGGAATGAGCAGTTCTTC. Based on the CDR3 plus reference TRBV5-1 and TRBJ2-1, the full variable domain is KAGVTQTPRYLIKTRGQQVTLSCSPISGHRSVSWYQQTPGQGLQFLFEYFSETQRNKGNFPGRFSGRQFSNSRSEMNVSTLELGDSALYLCASSLMDGTRNEQFFGPGTRLTVL.

The V and J genes are TRBV7-2 and TRBJ2-2; 7 positions agree with TRBD1. Germline V gives CDR1 SGHTA, CDR2 FQGNSA. With V trimmed by 8 bases and J by 5 bases, 17 bases remained unmatched. The CDR3 has 17 amino acids. The CDR3 bases are TGTGCCAGCGACAGGGTCAGTAGAAGTATTGTGACCGGGGAGCTGTTTTTT. Amino acids: CASDRVSRSIVTGELFF.

In this sample, this clone turned up a few times. This chain joins TRBV5-1 and TRBJ2-7; 9 positions match TRBD1. The J segment lost 2 bases and the V segment lost 4 bases, leaving 7 bases of the junction unmatched. CDR3 length: 15 residues. Germline CDR1 SGHRS, CDR2 YFSETQ. The chain's CDR3 is CASSPTGGGPYEQYF. DNA for the CDR3: TGCGCCAGCAGCCCGACAGGGGGTGGCCCCTACGAGCAGTACTTC.

V gene TRBV19 combines with J gene TRBJ2-1; a possible D gene is TRBD2 (5 bases). Germline CDR1 and CDR2: LNHDA and SQIVND (reference sequence). Between the trimmed V and J ends, which lost 3 bases and 7 bases, there was a span of 10 bases. The CDR3 runs 13 residues. As DNA, the CDR3 is TGTGCCAGTAGTATCTTTACGGGAAATGAGCAGTTCTTC. It yields the protein CASSIFTGNEQFF.

J is TRBJ2-7 and V is TRBV5-1; 8 bases match TRBD2. This CDR3 has 15 amino acids. Germline V lookup: CDR1 SGHRS, CDR2 YFSETQ. The junction had 6 bases not matched to a gene; V was cut back by 0 bases and J by 4 bases. Here the CDR3 reads CASSLAAGGGYEQYF. CDR3 nucleotides: TGCGCCAGCAGCTTGGCGGCGGGAGGAGGTTACGAGCAGTACTTC.

V is TRBV5-1 and J is TRBJ2-3, with TRBD2 matching over 10 bases. Germline values: CDR1 SGHRS, CDR2 YFSETQ. The junction had 8 bases not matched to a gene; V was cut back by 1 base and J by 6 bases. There are 16 residues in the CDR3. For the CDR3, the DNA is TGCGCCAGCAGCTTGCTCGGACTAGCGGTCGTCGATACGCAGTATTTT. Translated: CASSLLGLAVVDTQYF. Together with reference TRBV5-1 and TRBJ2-3, the CDR3 gives the full variable domain: KAGVTQTPRYLIKTRGQQVTLSCSPISGHRSVSWYQQTPGQGLQFLFEYFSETQRNKGNFPGRFSGRQFSNSRSEMNVSTLELGDSALYLCASSLLGLAVVDTQYFGPGTRLTVL.